A single sample gave rise to the 16 T cell receptor beta chains below, sequenced in a study of T cells after yellow fever vaccination. TCRdb re-derived calls from the 5' RACE reads in MiXCR, one entry per CDR3 protein. In the table there are a few hundred thousand distinct CDR3 sequences, roughly 4.3% of which are singletons. This sample comprised PBMCs, obtained 5 days after the yellow fever booster vaccination. Receptors originate from a man younger than 35 who received the YFV17D yellow fever vaccine.

The sample holds many counts of this clonotype. CDR3 in DNA: TGCGCCAGCACATGGGGGCCGGGTGAGCCCCAGCATTTT. Its translation is CASTWGPGEPQHF. The chain recombines TRBV5-1 with TRBJ1-5, with D perhaps matching TRBD1 (6 bases). Between the trimmed V and J ends, which lost 6 bases and 8 bases, there was a span of 15 bases. Germline V lookup: CDR1 SGHRS, CDR2 YFSETQ. The CDR3 spans 13 residues.

The chain couples TRBV5-6 to TRBJ2-2; D call uncertain. Deletions cut 4 bases from V and 6 bases from J, with 10 bases between. CDR3 size: 13 residues. Germline V gene data show CDR1 as SGHDT and CDR2 as YYEEEE. The CDR3 sequence: CASSRTWSGELFF. CDR3 bases: TGTGCCAGCAGCCGGACCTGGTCCGGGGAGCTGTTTTTT.

A few counts support this clonotype. The chain is built from TRBV20-1 and TRBJ2-7, with D unresolved. V was clipped by 6 bases and J by 2 bases, with 17 bases between them. This CDR3 has 14 amino acids. The germline gives CDR1 DFQATT, CDR2 SNEGSKA (reference sequence). This CDR3 reads CSAKETTNPYEQYV. The CDR3 DNA reads TGCAGTGCCAAAGAGACAACTAATCCCTACGAGCAGTACGTC.

This clonotype turned up a few times. The CDR3 coding sequence is TGTGCCAGCAGTGAATTAAGAGCGGGGGGCTACACCGGGGAGCTGTTTTTT. Protein sequence: CASSELRAGGYTGELFF. The V call is TRBV25-1, the J call TRBJ2-2; 9 positions agree with TRBD2. Germline V gene lookup returns CDR1 MGHDK and CDR2 SYGVNS. CDR3 length: 17 residues. V dropped 1 base and J dropped 3; count of bases not matched to a gene: 6.

The J gene is TRBJ2-1, the V gene TRBV24-1; no reliable D call. V lost 3 bases, J lost 9 bases, and 8 bases lay in between. The CDR3 length is 12 residues. Looked up from germline, CDR1 is KGHDR and CDR2 is SFDVKD. The CDR3 sequence is CATSDPFGEQFF. The CDR3 nucleotides read TGTGCCACCAGTGATCCCTTCGGTGAGCAGTTCTTC.

V is TRBV6-1 and J is TRBJ1-6; the D is unclear. V was trimmed by 3 bases and J by 17 bases, leaving 17 bases between them. The CDR3 runs to 13 residues. Germline V gene data show CDR1 as MNHNS and CDR2 as SASEGT. The CDR3 coding sequence is TGTGCCAGCAGTGACTGGAAGTCGCTCCTATTCCACTTT. Protein product: CASSDWKSLLFHF.

This clonotype was observed a handful of times. The chain is built from TRBV20-1 and TRBJ2-3, with TRBD2 identical over 8 bases. Germline V gene data show CDR1 as DFQATT and CDR2 as SNEGSKA (reference sequence). V was clipped by 0 bases and J by 5 bases; unmatched bases: 7. The CDR3 runs 15 residues. CDR3 nucleotide sequence: TGCAGTGCTAGAGATCCGGGGGGGCATGGAGATACGCAGTATTTT. Protein product: CSARDPGGHGDTQYF.

This clonotype occurred many times. The V call is TRBV20-1, the J call TRBJ2-1; 7 positions match TRBD2. The germline gives CDR1 DFQATT, CDR2 SNEGSKA (reference sequence). CDR3 length equals 14 residues. After removal of 6 bases from V and 2 bases from J, the junction contained 7 bases not matched to a gene. As DNA, the CDR3 is TGCAGTGCCCTCGGCGGGGGACCCTACAATGAGCAGTTCTTC. Protein sequence: CSALGGGPYNEQFF.

This clonotype was seen repeatedly, ten times or more. J is TRBJ1-4 and V is TRBV12-3 or TRBV12-4, with D unclear. The germline V and J ends were trimmed by 11 bases and 8 bases, with 15 bases remaining between them. The CDR3 is made up of 12 amino acids. The CDR3 spells CASAGGDEKLFF. As DNA, the CDR3 is TGTGCCTCCGCGGGCGGTGACGAAAAACTGTTTTTT.

This clonotype came up many times. The chain uses TRBV6-2 or TRBV6-3 and TRBJ2-7; no firm D call. Trimming left V 6 bases short and J 2 bases short, with 8 bases between. This CDR3 is built from 12 residues. Germline CDR1 reads MNHEY; CDR2 reads SVGEGT. The DNA of the CDR3 is TGTGCCAGCAGCCCGGGCGCCTACGAGCAGTACTTC. Encoded protein: CASSPGAYEQYF.

This clonotype was counted ten times or more. This rearrangement joins TRBV20-1 to TRBJ2-1; the D gene is possibly TRBD2 (5 bases). The germline V gene has CDR1 DFQATT and CDR2 SNEGSKA (reference sequence). V was clipped by 4 bases and J by 4 bases, with 14 bases between them. This CDR3 contains 14 residues. This CDR3 is CSATGSQIYNEQFF. CDR3 bases: TGCAGTGCTACGGGATCTCAAATTTACAATGAGCAGTTCTTC.

This clonotype was recorded at least ten times. The chain links TRBV6-2 or TRBV6-3 to TRBJ2-7; tentative D call: TRBD2 (5 bases). The ends were cut back, 7 bases at V and 1 base at J, with 20 bases in the middle. CDR3 length: 16 residues. CDR1 and CDR2 from the germline V gene are MNHEY and SVGEGT. CDR3: CASTSSAGISSYEQYV. CDR3 DNA sequence: TGTGCCAGCACCTCCAGCGCCGGGATCTCTTCCTACGAGCAGTACGTC.

This clonotype was detected many times. The chain links TRBV6-6 to TRBJ2-7, with D hard to call. V gave up 6 bases and J gave up 6 bases, with 15 bases separating them. The CDR3 is made up of 13 amino acids. The germline V gene has CDR1 MNHNY and CDR2 SVGAGI (reference sequence). The CDR3 DNA reads TGTGCCAGCAGGTACCCCCGGGTAAGCGAGCAGTACTTC. This sequence encodes CASRYPRVSEQYF.

This clonotype was detected only a few times. The chain combines TRBV20-1 with TRBJ2-7, with D possibly TRBD2 on 7 matching bases. This CDR3 spans 16 amino acids. The germline CDR1 and CDR2 sequences are DFQATT and SNEGSKA (reference sequence). V shed 3 bases and J shed 2 bases, with 20 bases lying between them. The CDR3: CSARVWGASGTYEQYV. Written as DNA, the CDR3 is TGCAGTGCTAGGGTATGGGGGGCTAGCGGAACCTACGAGCAGTACGTC.

This clonotype was observed a handful of times. This chain links TRBV5-1 with TRBJ2-7; the D gene is possibly TRBD2 (6 bases). Germline values: CDR1 SGHRS, CDR2 YFSETQ. The V gene lost 3 bases and the J gene lost 0 bases, with 13 bases spanning the gap. CDR3 length: 15 amino acids. This chain's CDR3 is CASSSGLSFSYEQYF. The CDR3 DNA sequence: TGCGCCAGCAGCTCGGGACTGAGTTTCTCCTACGAGCAGTACTTC.

This clonotype showed up just a few times. This sequence joins TRBV5-1 and TRBJ2-3; 9 bases map to TRBD1. The CDR3 spans 15 residues. With 4 bases clipped from V and 3 bases from J, the junction kept 6 bases outside the gene matches. Germline assignment: CDR1 SGHRS and CDR2 YFSETQ. CDR3 nucleotides: TGCGCCAGCAGCCAGGACAGGGGAGATACAGATACGCAGTATTTT. This sequence encodes CASSQDRGDTDTQYF.